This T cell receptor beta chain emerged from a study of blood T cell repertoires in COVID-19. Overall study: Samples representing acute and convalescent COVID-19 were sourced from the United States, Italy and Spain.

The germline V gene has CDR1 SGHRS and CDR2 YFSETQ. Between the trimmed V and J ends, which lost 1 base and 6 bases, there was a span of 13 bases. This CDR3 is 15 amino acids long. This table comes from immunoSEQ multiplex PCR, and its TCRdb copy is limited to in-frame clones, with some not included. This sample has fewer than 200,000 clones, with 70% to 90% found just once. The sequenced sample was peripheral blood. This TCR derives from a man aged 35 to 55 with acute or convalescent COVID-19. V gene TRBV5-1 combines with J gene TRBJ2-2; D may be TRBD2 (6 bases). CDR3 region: CASSLREAGPGELFF. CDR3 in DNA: TGCGCCAGCAGCTTGAGGGAAGCGGGTCCCGGGGAGCTGTTTTTT.